Listed below are T cell receptor beta chains from one sample, sequenced in a study of T-cell reconstitution after alpha-beta-depleted transplantation in children. TCRdb re-called the PCR reads through MiXCR, storing one row per CDR3 protein. The sample carries fewer than 750,000 distinct CDR3 sequences, roughly 30% recorded once. The sample here was PBMCs, taken before TCRalphabeta/CD19-depleted stem cell transplant. The receptor source for this set is a boy in the first two years of life with Wiskott-Aldrich syndrome, due to receive a stem cell transplant. Each CDR3 is given with its conserved first and last residue. A D gene is named only where the DNA matches it firmly. A clone size is listed for some rows: how often the clone was seen (once, few, many), or a class if it is expanded.

V	D	size	J	CDR3	DNA
TRBV5-1	TRBD1	many	TRBJ2-3	CASSLGQGGDTQYF	TGTGCCAGCAGTTTAGGACAGGGAGGCGATACGCAGTATTTT
TRBV12-5	-	-	TRBJ1-5	CASGLVGMGLQPQHF	TGTGCTAGTGGTTTGGTAGGTATGGGGCTTCAGCCCCAGCATTTT
TRBV3-1	-	few	TRBJ1-5	CASSLGGHSSNQPQHF	TGTGCCAGCAGCCTAGGAGGCCATTCTAGCAATCAGCCCCAGCATTTT
TRBV15	TRBD2	-	TRBJ2-2	CATSRDPGTSGNTGELFF	TGTGCCACCAGCAGAGATCCGGGGACTAGCGGCAACACCGGGGAGCTGTTTTTT
TRBV29-1	TRBD2	-	TRBJ2-3	CSHRQTGGPREDTQYF	TGCAGCCATAGGCAAACGGGAGGGCCACGAGAGGATACGCAGTATTTT
TRBV28	TRBD1	-	TRBJ1-1	CASRPQTGGNTEAFF	TGTGCCAGCAGGCCTCAGACAGGGGGTAACACTGAAGCTTTCTTT
TRBV20-1	-	few	TRBJ2-7	CSARGFGTGYEQYF	TGCAGTGCTAGGGGCTTCGGAACGGGCTACGAGCAGTACTTC
TRBV5-1	-	-	TRBJ1-2	CASSLDQTTYGDTF	TGCGCCAGCAGCTTGGACCAAACTACTTATGGCGACACCTTC
TRBV6-7	-	-	TRBJ1-1	CASRIPNTEAFF	TGTGCCAGCAGGATACCGAACACTGAAGCTTTCTTT
TRBV5-1	-	-	TRBJ1-1	CASSLAGMEAFF	TGCGCCAGCAGCTTGGCAGGCATGGAAGCTTTCTTT
TRBV5-1	-	few	TRBJ2-1	CASSLAPVSISYNEQFF	TGCGCCAGCAGCTTGGCTCCTGTCTCGATCTCCTACAATGAGCAGTTCTTC
TRBV20-1	TRBD1	many	TRBJ1-1	CSAGQGRGMNTEAFF	TGCAGTGCTGGACAGGGGAGGGGTATGAACACTGAAGCTTTCTTT
TRBV6-5	TRBD2	-	TRBJ2-1	CASSYLMMRERSEQFF	TGTGCCAGCAGTTACTTAATGATGCGGGAGCGCAGTGAGCAGTTCTTC
TRBV20-1	TRBD2	-	TRBJ2-1	CSAMLDRAGSSYNEQFF	TGCAGTGCTATGCTCGACAGAGCGGGGTCATCCTACAATGAGCAGTTCTTC
TRBV15	-	-	TRBJ2-2	CATSRGAIWNTGELFF	TGTGCCACCAGCAGAGGGGCTATTTGGAACACCGGGGAGCTGTTTTTT
TRBV5-1	TRBD2	-	TRBJ2-7	CASSSVSGRKEQYF	TGCGCCAGCAGCTCGGTGAGCGGGAGAAAGGAGCAGTACTTC
TRBV29-1	-	-	TRBJ1-4	CSVGLPNEKLFF	TGCAGCGTTGGTTTGCCGAATGAAAAACTGTTTTTT
TRBV12-3/TRBV12-4	-	-	TRBJ1-5	CASSLGQDQPQHF	TGTGCCAGCAGCCTGGGGCAGGATCAGCCCCAGCATTTT
TRBV5-1	TRBD2	few	TRBJ2-7	CASSNTSGRSYEQYF	TGCGCCAGCAGCAACACTAGCGGGAGGTCCTACGAGCAGTACTTC
TRBV20-1	-	few	TRBJ2-6	CSAPGDSGANVLTF	TGCAGTGCCCCGGGAGACTCTGGGGCCAACGTCCTGACTTTC
TRBV7-9	-	-	TRBJ2-5	CASSRREYQETQYF	TGTGCCAGCAGCCGAAGGGAGTACCAAGAGACCCAGTACTTC
TRBV5-5	TRBD1	few	TRBJ2-3	CASSLLPQLQGKDTQYF	TGTGCCAGCAGCTTGCTCCCCCAACTACAGGGGAAAGATACGCAGTATTTT
TRBV15	-	few	TRBJ2-1	CATSSRSYNEQFF	TGTGCCACCAGCAGCCGTTCCTACAATGAGCAGTTCTTC
TRBV20-1	TRBD2	-	TRBJ2-1	CSAASGTSTYNEQFF	TGCAGTGCTGCCTCCGGGACTAGCACCTACAATGAGCAGTTCTTC
TRBV5-1	TRBD1	-	TRBJ2-7	CASSEYRGQRYEQYF	TGCGCCAGCAGCGAATACAGGGGGCAGAGGTACGAGCAGTACTTC
TRBV20-1	-	-	TRBJ1-1	CSALRQDTEAFF	TGCAGTGCTCTTAGACAGGACACTGAAGCTTTCTTT
TRBV4-1	-	-	TRBJ1-2	CASSQDTGQDPPYGYTF	TGCGCCAGCAGCCAAGATACGGGGCAGGACCCCCCTTATGGCTACACCTTC
TRBV18	TRBD1	few	TRBJ2-4	CASSQTGGAKNIQYF	TGTGCCAGCTCGCAGACAGGGGGAGCCAAAAACATTCAGTACTTC
TRBV4-2	TRBD1	-	TRBJ2-7	CASSRFTGDYEQYF	TGTGCCAGCAGCAGATTCACAGGGGACTACGAGCAGTACTTC
TRBV7-9	-	few	TRBJ1-2	CASSLEGLVLRGYTF	TGTGCCAGCAGCTTAGAGGGATTGGTGTTAAGAGGCTACACCTTC
TRBV25-1	TRBD1	-	TRBJ2-2	CASRPQGQGIFSGELFF	TGTGCCAGCAGACCCCAGGGACAGGGTATTTTTTCCGGGGAGCTGTTTTTT
TRBV12-3/TRBV12-4	-	once	TRBJ2-2	CAGSQTWDTGELFF	TGTGCCGGCAGCCAAACCTGGGACACCGGGGAGCTGTTTTTT
TRBV6-1	-	few	TRBJ2-7	CASSGWGGSYEQYF	TGTGCCAGCAGTGGTTGGGGCGGCTCCTACGAGCAGTACTTC
TRBV12-3/TRBV12-4	TRBD2	few	TRBJ2-7	CASRASGMTYEQYF	TGTGCCAGCAGGGCTAGCGGGATGACCTACGAGCAGTACTTC
TRBV28	-	few	TRBJ2-1	CASSVANGRFDEQFF	TGTGCCAGCAGTGTCGCGAATGGCCGCTTCGATGAGCAGTTCTTC
TRBV7-2	TRBD1	few	TRBJ2-7	CASSRQGLSYEQYF	TGTGCCAGCAGCCGACAGGGGCTCTCCTACGAGCAGTACTTC
TRBV9	-	few	TRBJ2-5	CASSVDPTPQETQYF	TGTGCCAGCAGCGTAGACCCCACACCCCAAGAGACCCAGTACTTC
TRBV6-5	TRBD2	-	TRBJ2-1	CASSYSFSSGNNEQFF	TGTGCCAGCAGTTACTCGTTCTCTAGCGGTAACAATGAGCAGTTCTTC
TRBV3-1	TRBD2	-	TRBJ2-2	CASSQDLAGAGGELFF	TGTGCCAGCAGCCAAGACCTAGCGGGAGCAGGCGGGGAGCTGTTTTTT
TRBV12-5	-	-	TRBJ2-7	CASGPSSGGKDEQYF	TGTGCTAGTGGTCCATCTTCCGGGGGTAAGGACGAGCAGTACTTC
TRBV20-1	TRBD1	-	TRBJ1-1	CSARKALPGQSNTEAFF	TGCAGTGCCCGCAAGGCTCTCCCGGGACAGTCGAACACTGAAGCTTTCTTT
TRBV10-3	-	few	TRBJ2-1	CAVTVGAQPYNEQFF	TGTGCCGTTACCGTTGGGGCACAACCCTACAATGAGCAGTTCTTC